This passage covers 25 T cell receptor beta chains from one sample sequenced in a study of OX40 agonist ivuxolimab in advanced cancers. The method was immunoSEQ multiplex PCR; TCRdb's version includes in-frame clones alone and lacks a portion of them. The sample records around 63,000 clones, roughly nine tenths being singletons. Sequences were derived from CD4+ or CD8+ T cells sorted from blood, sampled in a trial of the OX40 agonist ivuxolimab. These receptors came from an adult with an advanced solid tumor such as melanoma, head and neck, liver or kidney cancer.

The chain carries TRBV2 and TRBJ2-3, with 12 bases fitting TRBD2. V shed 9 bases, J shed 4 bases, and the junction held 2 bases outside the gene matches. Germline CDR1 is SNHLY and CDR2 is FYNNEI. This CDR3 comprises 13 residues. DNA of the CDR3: TGTGCCAGGACTAGCGGGAGTGCAGATACGCAGTATTTT. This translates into CARTSGSADTQYF. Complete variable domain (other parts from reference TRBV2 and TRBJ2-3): EPEVTQTPSHQVTQMGQEVILRCVPISNHLYFYWYRQILGQKVEFLVSFYNNEISEKSEIFDDQFSVERPDGSNFTLKIRSTKLEDSAMYFCARTSGSADTQYFGPGTRLTVL.

The CDR3 bases are TGCGCCAGCAGAAGGACAGGGACCTACGAGCAGTACTTC. Translation gives CASRRTGTYEQYF. This chain joins TRBV5-1 and TRBJ2-7, with 8 bases lining up with TRBD1. Germline loops: CDR1 SGHRS, CDR2 YFSETQ. J was trimmed by 2 bases and V by 5 bases; bases with no gene match: 3. CDR3 length equals 13 residues.

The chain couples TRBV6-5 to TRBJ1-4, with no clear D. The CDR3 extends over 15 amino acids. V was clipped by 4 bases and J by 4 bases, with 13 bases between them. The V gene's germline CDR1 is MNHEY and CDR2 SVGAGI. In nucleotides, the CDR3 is TGTGCCAGCAGTTCCGGAGGGTTTAATAATGAAAAACTGTTTTTT. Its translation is CASSSGGFNNEKLFF.

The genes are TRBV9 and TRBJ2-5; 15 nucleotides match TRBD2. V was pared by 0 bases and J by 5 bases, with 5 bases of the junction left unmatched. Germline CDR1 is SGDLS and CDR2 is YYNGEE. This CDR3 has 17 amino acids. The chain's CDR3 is CASSVGTSGRAGETQYF. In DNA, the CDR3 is TGTGCCAGCAGCGTAGGGACTAGCGGGAGGGCCGGGGAGACCCAGTACTTC.

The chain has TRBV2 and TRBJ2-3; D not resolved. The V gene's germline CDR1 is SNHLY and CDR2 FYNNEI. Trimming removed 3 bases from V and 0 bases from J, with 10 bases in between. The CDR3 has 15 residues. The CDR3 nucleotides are TGTGCCAGCAGTGAGGGTAAAGCTAGCACAGATACGCAGTATTTT. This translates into CASSEGKASTDTQYF.

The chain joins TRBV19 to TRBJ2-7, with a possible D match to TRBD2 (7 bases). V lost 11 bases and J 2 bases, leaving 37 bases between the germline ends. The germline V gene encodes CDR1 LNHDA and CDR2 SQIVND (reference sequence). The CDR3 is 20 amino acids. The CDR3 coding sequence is TGTGCCGGACCGACAGGCTACCAAGGATTCGGGACTACCCAGACCTACGAGCAGTACTTC. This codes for CAGPTGYQGFGTTQTYEQYF.

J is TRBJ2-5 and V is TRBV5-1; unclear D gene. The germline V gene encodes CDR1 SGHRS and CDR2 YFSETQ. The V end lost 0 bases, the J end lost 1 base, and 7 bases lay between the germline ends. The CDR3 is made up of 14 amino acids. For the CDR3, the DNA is TGCGCCAGCAGCTTGGTGCCAGGCCAAGAGACCCAGTACTTC. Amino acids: CASSLVPGQETQYF.

CDR3 in amino acids: CASSPGASYEQYF. The CDR3 nucleotides read TGTGCCAGCAGCCCCGGGGCCTCCTACGAGCAGTACTTC. J is TRBJ2-7 and V is TRBV7-9, with D perhaps matching TRBD1 or TRBD2 (5 bases each). Trimming removed 5 bases at V and 0 bases at J, with 8 bases between. CDR3 length equals 13 residues. The germline V gene encodes CDR1 SEHNR and CDR2 FQNEAQ (reference sequence).

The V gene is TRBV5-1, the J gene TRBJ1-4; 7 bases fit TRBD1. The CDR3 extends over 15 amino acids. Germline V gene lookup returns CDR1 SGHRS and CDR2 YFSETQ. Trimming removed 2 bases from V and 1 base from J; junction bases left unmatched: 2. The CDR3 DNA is TGCGCCAGCAGCTTAGGGGGCTTAACTAATGAAAAACTGTTTTTT. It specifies CASSLGGLTNEKLFF.

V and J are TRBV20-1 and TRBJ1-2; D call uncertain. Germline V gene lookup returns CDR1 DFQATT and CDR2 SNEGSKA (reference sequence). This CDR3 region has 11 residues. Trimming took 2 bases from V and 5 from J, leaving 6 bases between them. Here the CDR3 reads CSARLGYGYTF. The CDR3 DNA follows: TGCAGTGCTAGACTTGGGTATGGCTACACCTTC.

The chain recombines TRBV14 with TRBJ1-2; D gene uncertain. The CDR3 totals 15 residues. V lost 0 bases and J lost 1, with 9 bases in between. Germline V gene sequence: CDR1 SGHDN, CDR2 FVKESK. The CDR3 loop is CASSQESAINYGYTF. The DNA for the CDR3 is TGTGCCAGCAGCCAAGAGTCAGCTATTAACTATGGCTACACCTTC.

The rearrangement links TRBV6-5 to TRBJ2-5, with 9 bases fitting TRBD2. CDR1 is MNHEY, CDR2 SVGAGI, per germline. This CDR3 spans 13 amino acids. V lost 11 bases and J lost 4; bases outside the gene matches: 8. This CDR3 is CAGAGGRGETQYF. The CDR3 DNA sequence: TGTGCCGGGGCGGGGGGGCGTGGAGAGACCCAGTACTTC.

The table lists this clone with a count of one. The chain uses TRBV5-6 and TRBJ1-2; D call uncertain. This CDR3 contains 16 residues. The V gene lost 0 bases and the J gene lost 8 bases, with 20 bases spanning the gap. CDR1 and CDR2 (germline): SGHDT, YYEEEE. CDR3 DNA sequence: TGTGCCAGCAGCTTGGGGTCCGTTGGCCTATTATCGGGCTACACCTTC. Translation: CASSLGSVGLLSGYTF.

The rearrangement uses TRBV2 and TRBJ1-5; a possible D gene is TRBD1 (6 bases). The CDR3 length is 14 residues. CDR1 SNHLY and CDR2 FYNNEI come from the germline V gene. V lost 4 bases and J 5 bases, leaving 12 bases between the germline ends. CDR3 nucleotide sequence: TGTGCCAGCAGTGGTGGGCAGGGGTATCAGCCCCAGCATTTT. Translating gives CASSGGQGYQPQHF.

CDR3 coding DNA: TGTGCCAGTAGACAATCCCTCCGGGGAAAGGGAGCTTTCTTT. The encoded protein is CASRQSLRGKGAFF. The rearrangement uses TRBV19 and TRBJ1-1; D remains ambiguous. This CDR3 region has 14 residues. The V gene's germline CDR1 is LNHDA and CDR2 SQIVND (reference sequence). V lost 6 bases and J 10 bases, leaving 21 bases between the germline ends.

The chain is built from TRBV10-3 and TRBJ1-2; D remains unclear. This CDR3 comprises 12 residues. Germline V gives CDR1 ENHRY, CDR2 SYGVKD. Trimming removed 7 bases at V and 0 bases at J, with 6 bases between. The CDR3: CAITAANYGYTF. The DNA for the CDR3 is TGTGCCATCACGGCGGCTAACTATGGCTACACCTTC.

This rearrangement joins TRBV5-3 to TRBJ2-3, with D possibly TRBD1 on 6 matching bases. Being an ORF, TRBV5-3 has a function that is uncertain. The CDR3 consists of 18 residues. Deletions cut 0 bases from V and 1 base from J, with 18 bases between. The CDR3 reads CARSLARGLTPGTDTQYF. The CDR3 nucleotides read TGTGCCAGAAGCTTGGCCAGGGGTCTAACCCCCGGCACAGATACGCAGTATTTT.

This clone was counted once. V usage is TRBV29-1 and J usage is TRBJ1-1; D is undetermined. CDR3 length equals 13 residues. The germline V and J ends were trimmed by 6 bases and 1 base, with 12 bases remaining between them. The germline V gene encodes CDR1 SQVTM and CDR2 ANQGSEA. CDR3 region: CSVPRTANTEAFF. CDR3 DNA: TGCAGCGTCCCCCGGACGGCGAACACTGAAGCTTTCTTT.

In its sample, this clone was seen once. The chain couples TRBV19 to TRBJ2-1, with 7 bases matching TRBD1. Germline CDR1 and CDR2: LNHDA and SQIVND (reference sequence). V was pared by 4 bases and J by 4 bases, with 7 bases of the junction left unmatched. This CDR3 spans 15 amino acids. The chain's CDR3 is CASSKTGRRYNEQFF. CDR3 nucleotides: TGTGCCAGTAGTAAGACAGGGAGAAGGTACAATGAGCAGTTCTTC.

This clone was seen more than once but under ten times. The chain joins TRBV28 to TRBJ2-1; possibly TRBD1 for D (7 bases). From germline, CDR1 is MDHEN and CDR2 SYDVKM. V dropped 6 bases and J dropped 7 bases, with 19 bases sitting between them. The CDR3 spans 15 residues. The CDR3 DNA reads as TGTGCCAGCAGCTCCCCGGGGGACAGCGGGAATGAGCAGTTCTTC. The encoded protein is CASSSPGDSGNEQFF.

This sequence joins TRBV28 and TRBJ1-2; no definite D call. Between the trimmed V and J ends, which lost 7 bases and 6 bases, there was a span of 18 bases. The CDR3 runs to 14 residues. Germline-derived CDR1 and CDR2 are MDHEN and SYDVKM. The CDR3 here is CASTSKRAQDGYTF. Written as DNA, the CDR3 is TGTGCCAGCACCTCGAAGAGGGCCCAGGATGGCTACACCTTC.

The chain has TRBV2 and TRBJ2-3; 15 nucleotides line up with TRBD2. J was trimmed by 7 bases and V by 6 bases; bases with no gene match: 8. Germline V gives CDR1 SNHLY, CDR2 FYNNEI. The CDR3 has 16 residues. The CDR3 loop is CASRRTSGRGVNTQYF. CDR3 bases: TGTGCCAGCAGGCGGACTAGCGGGAGGGGAGTGAATACGCAGTATTTT.

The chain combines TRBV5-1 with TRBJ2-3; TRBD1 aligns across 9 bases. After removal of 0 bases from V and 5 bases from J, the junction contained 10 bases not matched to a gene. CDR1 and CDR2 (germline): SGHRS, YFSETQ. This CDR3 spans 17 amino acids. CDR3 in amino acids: CASSLAPGQGGVDTQYF. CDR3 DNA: TGCGCCAGCAGCTTGGCCCCGGGACAGGGCGGAGTAGATACGCAGTATTTT. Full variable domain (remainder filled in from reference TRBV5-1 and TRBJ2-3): KAGVTQTPRYLIKTRGQQVTLSCSPISGHRSVSWYQQTPGQGLQFLFEYFSETQRNKGNFPGRFSGRQFSNSRSEMNVSTLELGDSALYLCASSLAPGQGGVDTQYFGPGTRLTVL.

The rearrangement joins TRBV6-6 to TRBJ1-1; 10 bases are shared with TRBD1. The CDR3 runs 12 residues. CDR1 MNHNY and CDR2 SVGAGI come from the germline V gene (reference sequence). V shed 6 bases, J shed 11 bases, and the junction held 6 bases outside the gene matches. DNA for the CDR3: TGTGCCAGCAGCTTCGACAGGGGGCTTGCTTTCTTT. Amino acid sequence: CASSFDRGLAFF.

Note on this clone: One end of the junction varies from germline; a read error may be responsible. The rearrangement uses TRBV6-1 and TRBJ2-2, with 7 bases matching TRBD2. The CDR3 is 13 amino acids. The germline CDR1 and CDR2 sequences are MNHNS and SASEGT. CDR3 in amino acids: CASSPPQGGELFF. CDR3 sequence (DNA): TGTGCCAGCAGTCCCCCGCAGGGAGGGGAGCTATTTTTT.